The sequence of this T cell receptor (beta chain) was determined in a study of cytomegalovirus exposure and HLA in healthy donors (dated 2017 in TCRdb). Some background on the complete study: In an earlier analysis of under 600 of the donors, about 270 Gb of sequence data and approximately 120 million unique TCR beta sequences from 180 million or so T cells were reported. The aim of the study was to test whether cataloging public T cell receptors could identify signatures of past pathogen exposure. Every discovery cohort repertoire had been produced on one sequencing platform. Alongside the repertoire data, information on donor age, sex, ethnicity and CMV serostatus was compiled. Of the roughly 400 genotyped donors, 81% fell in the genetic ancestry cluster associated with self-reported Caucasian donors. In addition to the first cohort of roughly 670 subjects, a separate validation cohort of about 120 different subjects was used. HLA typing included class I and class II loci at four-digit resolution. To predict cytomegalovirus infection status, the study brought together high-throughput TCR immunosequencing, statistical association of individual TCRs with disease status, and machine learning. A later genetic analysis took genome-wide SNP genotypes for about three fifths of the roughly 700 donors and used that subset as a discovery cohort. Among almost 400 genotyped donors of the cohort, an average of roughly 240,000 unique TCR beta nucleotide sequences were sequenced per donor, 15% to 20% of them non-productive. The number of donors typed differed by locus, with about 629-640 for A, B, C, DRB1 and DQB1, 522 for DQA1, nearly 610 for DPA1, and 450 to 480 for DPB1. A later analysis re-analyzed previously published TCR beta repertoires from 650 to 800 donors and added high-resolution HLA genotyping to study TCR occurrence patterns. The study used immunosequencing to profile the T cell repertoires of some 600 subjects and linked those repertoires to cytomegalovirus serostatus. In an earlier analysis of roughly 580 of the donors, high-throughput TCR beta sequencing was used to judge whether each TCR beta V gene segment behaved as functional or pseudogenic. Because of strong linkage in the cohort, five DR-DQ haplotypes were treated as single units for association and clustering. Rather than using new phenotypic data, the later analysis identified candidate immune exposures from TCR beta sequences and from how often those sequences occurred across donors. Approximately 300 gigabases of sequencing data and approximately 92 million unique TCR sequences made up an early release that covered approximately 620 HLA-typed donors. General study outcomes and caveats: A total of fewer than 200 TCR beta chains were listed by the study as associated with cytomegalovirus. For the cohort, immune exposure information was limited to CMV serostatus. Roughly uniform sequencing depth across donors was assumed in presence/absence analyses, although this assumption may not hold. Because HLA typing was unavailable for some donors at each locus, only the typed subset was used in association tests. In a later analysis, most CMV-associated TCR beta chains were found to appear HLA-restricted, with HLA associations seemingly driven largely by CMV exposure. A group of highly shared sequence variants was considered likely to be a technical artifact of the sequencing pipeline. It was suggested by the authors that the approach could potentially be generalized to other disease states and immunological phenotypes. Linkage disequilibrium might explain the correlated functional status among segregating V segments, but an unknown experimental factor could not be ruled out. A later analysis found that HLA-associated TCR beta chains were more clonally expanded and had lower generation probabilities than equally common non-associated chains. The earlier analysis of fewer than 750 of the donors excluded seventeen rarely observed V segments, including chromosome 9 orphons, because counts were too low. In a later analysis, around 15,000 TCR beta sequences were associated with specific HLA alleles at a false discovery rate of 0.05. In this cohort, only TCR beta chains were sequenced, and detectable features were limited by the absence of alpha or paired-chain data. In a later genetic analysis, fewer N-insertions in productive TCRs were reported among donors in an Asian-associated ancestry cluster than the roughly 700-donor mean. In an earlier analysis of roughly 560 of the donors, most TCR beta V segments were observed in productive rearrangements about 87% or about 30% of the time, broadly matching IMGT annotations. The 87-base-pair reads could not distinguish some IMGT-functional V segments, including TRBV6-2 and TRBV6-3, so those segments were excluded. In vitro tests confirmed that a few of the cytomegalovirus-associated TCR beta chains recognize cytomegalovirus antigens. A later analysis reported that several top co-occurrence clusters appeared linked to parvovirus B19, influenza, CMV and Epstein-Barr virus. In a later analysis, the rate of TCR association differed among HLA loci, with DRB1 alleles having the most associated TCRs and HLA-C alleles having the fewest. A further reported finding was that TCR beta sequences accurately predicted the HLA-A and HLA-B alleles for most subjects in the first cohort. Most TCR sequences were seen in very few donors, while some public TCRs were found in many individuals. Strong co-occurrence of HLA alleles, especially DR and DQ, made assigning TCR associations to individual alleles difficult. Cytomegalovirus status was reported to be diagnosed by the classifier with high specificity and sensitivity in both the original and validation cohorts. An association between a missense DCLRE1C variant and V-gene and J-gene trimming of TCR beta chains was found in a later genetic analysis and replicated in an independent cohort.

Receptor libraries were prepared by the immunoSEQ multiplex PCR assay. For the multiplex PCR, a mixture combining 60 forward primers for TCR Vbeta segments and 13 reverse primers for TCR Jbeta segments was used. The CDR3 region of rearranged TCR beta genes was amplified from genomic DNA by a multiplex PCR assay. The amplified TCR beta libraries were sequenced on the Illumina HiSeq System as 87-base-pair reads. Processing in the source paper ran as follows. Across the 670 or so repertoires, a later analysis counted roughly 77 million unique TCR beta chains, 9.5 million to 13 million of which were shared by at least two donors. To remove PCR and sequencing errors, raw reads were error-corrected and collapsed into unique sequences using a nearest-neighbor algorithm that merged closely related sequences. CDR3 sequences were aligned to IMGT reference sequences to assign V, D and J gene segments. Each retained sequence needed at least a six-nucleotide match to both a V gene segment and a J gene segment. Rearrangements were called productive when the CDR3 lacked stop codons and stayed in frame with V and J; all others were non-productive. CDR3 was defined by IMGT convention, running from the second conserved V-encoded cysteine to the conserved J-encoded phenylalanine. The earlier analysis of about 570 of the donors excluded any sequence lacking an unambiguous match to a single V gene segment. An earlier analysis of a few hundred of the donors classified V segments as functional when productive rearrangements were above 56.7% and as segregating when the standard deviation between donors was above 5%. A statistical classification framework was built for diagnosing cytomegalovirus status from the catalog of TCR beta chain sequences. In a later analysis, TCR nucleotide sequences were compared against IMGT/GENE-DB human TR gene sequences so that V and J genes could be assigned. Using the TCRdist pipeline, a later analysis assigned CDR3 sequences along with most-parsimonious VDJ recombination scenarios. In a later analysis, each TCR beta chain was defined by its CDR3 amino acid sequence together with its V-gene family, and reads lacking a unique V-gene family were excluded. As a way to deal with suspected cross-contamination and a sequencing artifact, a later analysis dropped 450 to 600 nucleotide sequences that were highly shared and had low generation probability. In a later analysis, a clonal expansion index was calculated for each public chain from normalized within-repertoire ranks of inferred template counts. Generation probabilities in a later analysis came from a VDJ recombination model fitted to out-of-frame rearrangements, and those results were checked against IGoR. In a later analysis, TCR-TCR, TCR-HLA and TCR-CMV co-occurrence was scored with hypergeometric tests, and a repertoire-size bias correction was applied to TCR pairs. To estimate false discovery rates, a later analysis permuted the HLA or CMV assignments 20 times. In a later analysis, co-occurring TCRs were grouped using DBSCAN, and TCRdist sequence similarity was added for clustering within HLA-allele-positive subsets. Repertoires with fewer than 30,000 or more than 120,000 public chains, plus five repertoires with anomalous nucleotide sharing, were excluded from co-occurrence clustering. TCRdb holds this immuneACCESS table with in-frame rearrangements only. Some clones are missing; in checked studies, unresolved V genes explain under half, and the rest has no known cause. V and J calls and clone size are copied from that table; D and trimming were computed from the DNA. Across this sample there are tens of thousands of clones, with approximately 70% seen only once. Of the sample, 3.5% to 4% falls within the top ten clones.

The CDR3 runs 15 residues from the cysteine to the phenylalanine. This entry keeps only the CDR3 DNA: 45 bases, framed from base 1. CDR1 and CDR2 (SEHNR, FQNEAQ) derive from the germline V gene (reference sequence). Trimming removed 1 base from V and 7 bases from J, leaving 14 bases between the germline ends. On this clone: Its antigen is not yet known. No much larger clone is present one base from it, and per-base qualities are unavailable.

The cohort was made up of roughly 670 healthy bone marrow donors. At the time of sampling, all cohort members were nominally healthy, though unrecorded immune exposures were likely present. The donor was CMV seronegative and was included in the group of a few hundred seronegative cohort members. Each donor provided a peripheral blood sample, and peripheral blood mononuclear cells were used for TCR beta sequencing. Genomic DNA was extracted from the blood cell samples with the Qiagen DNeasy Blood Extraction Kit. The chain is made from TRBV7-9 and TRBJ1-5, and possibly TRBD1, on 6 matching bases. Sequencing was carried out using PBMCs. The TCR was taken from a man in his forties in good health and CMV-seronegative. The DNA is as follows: TGTGCCAGCAGCTTAGGAGATTCCAGGGGCCAGCCCCAGCATTTT. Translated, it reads CASSLGDSRGQPQHF.